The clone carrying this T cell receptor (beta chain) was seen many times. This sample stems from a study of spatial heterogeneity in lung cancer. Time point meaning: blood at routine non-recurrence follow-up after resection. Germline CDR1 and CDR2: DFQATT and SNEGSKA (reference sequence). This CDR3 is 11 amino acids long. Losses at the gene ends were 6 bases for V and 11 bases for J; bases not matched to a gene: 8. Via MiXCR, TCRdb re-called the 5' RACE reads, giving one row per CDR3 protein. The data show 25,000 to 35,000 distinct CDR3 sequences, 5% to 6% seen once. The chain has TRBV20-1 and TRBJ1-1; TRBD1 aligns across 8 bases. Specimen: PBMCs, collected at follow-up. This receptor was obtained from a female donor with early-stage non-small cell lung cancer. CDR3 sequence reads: CSAMTGARAFF. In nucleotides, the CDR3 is TGCAGTGCCATGACAGGGGCTCGCGCTTTCTTT.